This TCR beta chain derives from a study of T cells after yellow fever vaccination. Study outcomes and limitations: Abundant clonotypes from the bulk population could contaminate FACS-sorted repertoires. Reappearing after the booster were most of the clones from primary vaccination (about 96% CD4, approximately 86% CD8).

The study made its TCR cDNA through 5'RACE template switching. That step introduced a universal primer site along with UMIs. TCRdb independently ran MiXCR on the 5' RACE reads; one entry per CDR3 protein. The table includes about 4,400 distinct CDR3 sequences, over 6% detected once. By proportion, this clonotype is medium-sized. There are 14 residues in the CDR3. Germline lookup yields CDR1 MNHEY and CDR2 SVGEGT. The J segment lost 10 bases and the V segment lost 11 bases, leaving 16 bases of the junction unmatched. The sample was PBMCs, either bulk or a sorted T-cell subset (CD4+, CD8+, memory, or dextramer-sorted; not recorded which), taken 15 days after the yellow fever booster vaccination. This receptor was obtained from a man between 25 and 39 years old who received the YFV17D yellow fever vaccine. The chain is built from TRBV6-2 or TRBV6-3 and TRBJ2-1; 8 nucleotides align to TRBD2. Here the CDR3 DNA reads TGTGCCGCTCGGGGGGGGACTCTTGATCGGGAGCAGTTCTTC. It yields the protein CAARGGTLDREQFF.